This T cell receptor beta chain was captured by sequencing in a study of T cell repertoires and Cas9 in healthy adults. Clones were sequenced by immunoSEQ multiplex PCR, and TCRdb holds only the in-frame ones, with some missing. The profile shows about 22,000 clones, about 89% of them singletons. The clonotype was recovered from a human donor in good health. The sequenced sample was CD4+ effector T cells (CD127+, CD25-, CD137-, CD154-) from PBMCs; culture status not recorded.

The CDR3 spells CASSRVFMNTEAFF. CDR3 coding DNA: TGTGCCAGCAGTAGGGTCTTTATGAACACTGAAGCTTTCTTT. The J gene is TRBJ1-1, the V gene TRBV9, with unresolved D. V lost 5 bases and J lost 0, with 11 bases in between. Germline V gives CDR1 SGDLS, CDR2 YYNGEE. The CDR3 extends over 14 amino acids.